This TCR beta chain was identified during a study of blood T cell repertoires in COVID-19. As for the study in general: The United States, Italy and Spain were the sources of the acute and convalescent COVID-19 samples. T cells, B-cell-depleted T cells, or PBMCs supplied cDNA or gDNA.

Patients of the Seattle cohort, enrolled during active infection, were followed longitudinally. V gave up 0 bases and J gave up 8 bases, with 11 bases separating them. From germline, CDR1 is MNHEY and CDR2 SMNVEV (reference sequence). The length of the CDR3 is 15 residues. As handled by the study authors: Reference gene primers were amplified, and this amplification served to estimate nucleated cell counts. Sequencing used immunoSEQ multiplex PCR; TCRdb keeps in-frame clones, though not all of them. For V, J and clone size, that table is used; D and trimming come from the DNA. The data hold under 300,000 clones, with around 85% observed a single time.

This receptor was obtained from a human donor with COVID-19, enrolled during active disease. The donor label of this sample is uncertain. Sequencing input: peripheral blood. J is TRBJ1-6 and V is TRBV27; possible D gene TRBD1, 6 bases. The CDR3 sequence is CASSLSGQYYSPLHF. CDR3 DNA sequence: TGTGCCAGCAGTTTATCCGGACAGTATTATTCACCCCTCCACTTT.